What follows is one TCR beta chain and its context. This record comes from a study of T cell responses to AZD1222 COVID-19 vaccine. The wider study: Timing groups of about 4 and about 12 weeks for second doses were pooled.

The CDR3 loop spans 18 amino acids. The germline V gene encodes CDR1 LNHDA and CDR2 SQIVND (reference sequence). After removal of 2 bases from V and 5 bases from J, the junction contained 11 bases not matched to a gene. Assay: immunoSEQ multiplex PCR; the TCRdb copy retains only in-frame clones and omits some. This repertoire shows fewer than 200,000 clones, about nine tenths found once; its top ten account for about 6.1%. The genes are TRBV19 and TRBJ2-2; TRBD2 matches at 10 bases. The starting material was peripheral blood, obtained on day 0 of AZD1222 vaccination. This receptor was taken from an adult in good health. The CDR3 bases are TGTGCCAGTAGTATAAGAAGGAGACTAGCGGGTTGGACCGGGGAGCTGTTTTTT. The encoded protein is CASSIRRRLAGWTGELFF. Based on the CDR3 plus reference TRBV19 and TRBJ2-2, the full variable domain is DGGITQSPKYLFRKEGQNVTLSCEQNLNHDAMYWYRQDPGQGLRLIYYSQIVNDFQKGDIAEGYSVSREKKESFPLTVTSAQKNPTAFYLCASSIRRRLAGWTGELFFGEGSRLTVL.